This is a list of T cell receptor beta chains from one sample in a study of CD8 T cells in Susac syndrome. One entry per CDR3 protein, called by TCRdb with MiXCR from the immunoSEQ multiplex PCR reads. The sample contains approximately 150,000 distinct CDR3 sequences, approximately 90% of which appear only once. The specimen was CD4+ T cells from PBMCs. Receptor source: a human donor in good health. CDR3s include the opening cysteine and the closing phenylalanine or tryptophan. The order of the fields is CDR3 protein, CDR3 DNA, D gene, J gene, V gene, clone size. A D gene is named only where the DNA matches it firmly. Clone size, where shown, is once, few, many, or a class for clones that have expanded.

CDR3: CASSGSSNEKLFF
DNA: TGTGCCAGCAGCGGGTCTTCTAATGAAAAACTGTTTTTT
D: NA
J: TRBJ1-4
V: TRBV9
size: NA

CDR3: CASSQDLRGAYTDTQYF
DNA: TGCGCCAGCAGCCAAGATCTGCGGGGGGCCTACACAGATACGCAGTATTTT
D: TRBD2
J: TRBJ2-3
V: TRBV4-3
size: NA

CDR3: CASSQDVRDYGYTF
DNA: TGTGCCAGCAGCCAAGATGTCAGGGACTATGGCTACACCTTC
D: NA
J: TRBJ1-2
V: TRBV3-1
size: NA

CDR3: CASSSQPGPSFLHF
DNA: TGTGCCAGCAGCTCGCAACCGGGACCGTCATTCCTCCACTTT
D: NA
J: TRBJ1-6
V: TRBV7-2
size: NA

CDR3: CASTRGNTGELFF
DNA: TGTGCCAGTACAAGGGGGAACACCGGGGAGCTGTTTTTT
D: NA
J: TRBJ2-2
V: TRBV19
size: NA

CDR3: CASSLAPGAQQPQHF
DNA: TGCGCCAGCAGCTTGGCCCCAGGGGCACAGCAGCCCCAGCATTTT
D: NA
J: TRBJ1-5
V: TRBV5-1
size: NA

CDR3: CASGKNRAPVNGYTF
DNA: TGTGCCAGCGGTAAAAACAGGGCCCCGGTAAATGGCTACACCTTC
D: NA
J: TRBJ1-2
V: TRBV6-5
size: NA

CDR3: CASSLVGATGELFF
DNA: TGTGCCAGCAGCTTAGTGGGGGCGACCGGGGAGCTGTTTTTT
D: NA
J: TRBJ2-2
V: TRBV7-2
size: NA

CDR3: CASSPGTGGPSSSPLHF
DNA: TGTGCCAGCAGTCCGGGGACAGGGGGCCCAAGCTCGTCACCCCTCCACTTT
D: TRBD1
J: TRBJ1-6
V: TRBV12-3/TRBV12-4
size: NA

CDR3: CASTRTGAQETQYF
DNA: TGCGCCAGCACCCGGACAGGAGCCCAAGAGACCCAGTACTTC
D: TRBD1
J: TRBJ2-5
V: TRBV5-1
size: NA

CDR3: CSGLAGRDTQYF
DNA: TGCAGCGGTCTAGCGGGGCGCGATACGCAGTATTTT
D: TRBD2
J: TRBJ2-3
V: TRBV29-1
size: NA

CDR3: CASNPTGILSYEQYF
DNA: TGTGCCAGTAACCCAACGGGAATCCTATCCTACGAGCAGTACTTC
D: NA
J: TRBJ2-7
V: TRBV12-3/TRBV12-4
size: NA

CDR3: CASSHLASIGETQYF
DNA: TGTGCCAGCAGCCACTTGGCTAGCATAGGTGAGACCCAGTACTTC
D: NA
J: TRBJ2-5
V: TRBV3-1
size: NA

CDR3: CASSNPVYGYTF
DNA: TGTGCCAGCAGCAACCCAGTCTATGGCTACACCTTC
D: NA
J: TRBJ1-2
V: TRBV21-1
size: once

CDR3: CASSYEGLYSGANVLTF
DNA: TGCGCCAGCAGCTACGAGGGGCTCTACTCTGGGGCCAACGTCCTGACTTTC
D: NA
J: TRBJ2-6
V: TRBV5-1
size: once

CDR3: CASSFDNEQFF
DNA: TGTGCCAGCAGCTTTGACAATGAGCAGTTCTTC
D: NA
J: TRBJ2-1
V: TRBV11-2
size: NA

CDR3: CASSYRREIVGELFF
DNA: TGTGCCAGCAGTTACAGGCGGGAGATCGTCGGGGAGCTGTTTTTT
D: TRBD2
J: TRBJ2-2
V: TRBV6-5
size: NA

CDR3: CATQRGQPQHF
DNA: TGTGCCACCCAACGGGGTCAGCCCCAGCATTTT
D: NA
J: TRBJ1-5
V: TRBV24-1
size: once

CDR3: CSVSGTEAFF
DNA: TGCAGCGTTAGTGGGACTGAAGCTTTCTTT
D: NA
J: TRBJ1-1
V: TRBV29-1
size: NA

CDR3: CASSATLRGLYEQYF
DNA: TGTGCCAGTAGCGCTACTTTGCGGGGGCTCTACGAGCAGTACTTC
D: NA
J: TRBJ2-7
V: TRBV19
size: NA

CDR3: CASSVGGVPYEQYF
DNA: TGTGCCAGCAGCGTAGGTGGGGTTCCCTACGAGCAGTACTTC
D: NA
J: TRBJ2-7
V: TRBV9
size: NA

CDR3: CASSYLDSGYTF
DNA: TGTGCCAGCAGTTATCTCGACAGTGGCTACACCTTC
D: NA
J: TRBJ1-2
V: TRBV6-5
size: NA

CDR3: CASSPGRGRETQYF
DNA: TGTGCCAGCTCACCCGGCAGGGGGCGAGAGACCCAGTACTTC
D: TRBD1
J: TRBJ2-5
V: TRBV18
size: few

CDR3: CASSVARGGFYGYTF
DNA: TGTGCCAGCAGCGTAGCCCGGGGGGGGTTTTATGGCTACACCTTC
D: NA
J: TRBJ1-2
V: TRBV9
size: NA

CDR3: CASSLPLRLGGVHNEQFF
DNA: TGTGCCAGCAGCTTACCCCTAAGGCTCGGCGGGGTACACAATGAGCAGTTCTTC
D: NA
J: TRBJ2-1
V: TRBV7-9
size: NA

CDR3: CASSYFETASF
DNA: TGTGCCAGCAGTTATTTTGAGACCGCCTCCTTC
D: NA
J: TRBJ1-2
V: TRBV6-9
size: NA

CDR3: CASSKNVAGGDEQFF
DNA: TGCGCCAGCAGTAAAAATGTAGCGGGGGGCGATGAGCAGTTCTTC
D: TRBD2
J: TRBJ2-1
V: TRBV5-1
size: NA

CDR3: CSASRSGGTGELFF
DNA: TGCAGTGCTAGTAGGTCAGGGGGCACCGGGGAGCTGTTTTTT
D: TRBD1
J: TRBJ2-2
V: TRBV20-1
size: NA

CDR3: CSAKIPAGSQETQYF
DNA: TGCAGTGCTAAGATACCTGCGGGCAGCCAAGAGACCCAGTACTTC
D: NA
J: TRBJ2-5
V: TRBV20-1
size: NA

CDR3: CASSLSPPDTQYF
DNA: TGTGCCAGCAGCCTTTCCCCCCCAGATACGCAGTATTTT
D: NA
J: TRBJ2-3
V: TRBV3-1
size: NA

CDR3: CAWRPLQGGGETQYF
DNA: TGTGCCTGGAGGCCGTTACAGGGAGGAGGGGAGACCCAGTACTTC
D: NA
J: TRBJ2-5
V: TRBV30
size: NA

CDR3: CASSIQGHNEQFF
DNA: TGTGCCAGCAGTATACAGGGACACAATGAGCAGTTCTTC
D: NA
J: TRBJ2-1
V: TRBV12-3/TRBV12-4
size: NA

CDR3: CATTDSGPNTGELFF
DNA: TGTGCCACTACCGACTCCGGGCCAAACACCGGGGAGCTGTTTTTT
D: NA
J: TRBJ2-2
V: TRBV24-1
size: NA

CDR3: CASSLASGGSYNEQFF
DNA: TGTGCCAGCAGCTTAGCCAGCGGGGGGTCATACAATGAGCAGTTCTTC
D: TRBD2
J: TRBJ2-1
V: TRBV7-2
size: few

CDR3: CASSFRSDRAEPQHF
DNA: TGTGCCAGCAGCTTCCGTTCGGACAGGGCCGAGCCCCAGCATTTT
D: TRBD1
J: TRBJ1-5
V: TRBV7-2
size: NA

CDR3: CASSLGTTNTEAFF
DNA: TGTGCCAGCTCCTTGGGGACCACGAACACTGAAGCTTTCTTT
D: NA
J: TRBJ1-1
V: TRBV5-6
size: NA

CDR3: CASSLGTGAGGYEQYF
DNA: TGTGCCAGCAGCTTAGGGACAGGGGCAGGAGGGTACGAGCAGTACTTC
D: TRBD1
J: TRBJ2-7
V: TRBV7-2
size: NA

CDR3: CATRVRGGQEKLFF
DNA: TGTGCCACCCGAGTGAGAGGGGGTCAAGAAAAACTGTTTTTT
D: NA
J: TRBJ1-4
V: TRBV2
size: NA

CDR3: CASSQGSGLGTDTQYF
DNA: TGCGCCAGCAGCCAAGGATCAGGGCTTGGAACAGATACGCAGTATTTT
D: NA
J: TRBJ2-3
V: TRBV4-1
size: NA

CDR3: CAINRGGEETQYF
DNA: TGTGCCATCAACAGGGGGGGAGAAGAGACCCAGTACTTC
D: NA
J: TRBJ2-5
V: TRBV10-3
size: NA

CDR3: CASSPWDRGLNSPLHF
DNA: TGTGCCAGCAGCCCCTGGGACAGGGGGCTTAATTCACCCCTCCACTTT
D: TRBD1
J: TRBJ1-6
V: TRBV7-9
size: NA

CDR3: CASINGRSNTEAFF
DNA: TGTGCCAGCATAAACGGGAGGAGTAACACTGAAGCTTTCTTT
D: NA
J: TRBJ1-1
V: TRBV6-5
size: NA

CDR3: CASSYSGGSGNTIYF
DNA: TGTGCCAGCAGTTACTCGGGGGGGTCTGGAAACACCATATATTTT
D: NA
J: TRBJ1-3
V: TRBV6-6
size: NA

CDR3: CASSPRDRGYSGANVLTF
DNA: TGTGCCAGCAGCCCCCGGGACAGGGGGTATAGTGGGGCCAACGTCCTGACTTTC
D: TRBD1
J: TRBJ2-6
V: TRBV11-2
size: NA

CDR3: CSVLRTGYEQYF
DNA: TGCAGCGTCCTTAGGACCGGCTACGAGCAGTACTTC
D: NA
J: TRBJ2-7
V: TRBV29-1
size: NA

CDR3: CSFLAVSSYEQYF
DNA: TGCAGCTTTCTAGCGGTGAGCTCCTACGAGCAGTACTTC
D: TRBD2
J: TRBJ2-7
V: TRBV29-1
size: NA

CDR3: CSARGRRDRVEKLFF
DNA: TGCAGTGCTAGAGGCCGCCGGGACAGGGTTGAAAAACTGTTTTTT
D: TRBD1
J: TRBJ1-4
V: TRBV20-1
size: NA